The 8 T cell receptor beta chains presented below share a single source sample, sequenced in a study of Ad26.COV2.S vaccination and SARS-CoV-2 variants. Data came from immunoSEQ multiplex PCR; TCRdb stores just in-frame clones and leaves some out. The sample has about 410,000 clones, more than 85% seen once; the top ten hold under 3.5%. Treatment in this sample: roughly 19 received Ad26.COV2.S at low or high dose, single or two shots; 5 received placebo; per-sample allocation not given. At day 63 after the first vaccine or placebo injection, samples were drawn. The specimen was peripheral blood, collected in a trial of Ad26.COV2.S vaccine versus placebo. The source is a person between 18 and 60 years old who received the Ad26.COV2.S COVID-19 vaccine or a placebo.

V is TRBV11-3 and J is TRBJ2-1; 7 bases map to TRBD1. V lost 1 base and J lost 0; bases outside the gene matches: 0. This CDR3 spans 15 amino acids. The germline gives CDR1 SGHNT, CDR2 YENEEA. CDR3 residues: CASSLGQGSYNEQFF. The CDR3 coding sequence is TGTGCCAGCAGCTTAGGACAGGGCTCCTACAATGAGCAGTTCTTC.

This clone was recorded once. The chain links TRBV7-9 to TRBJ1-2, with 7 bases matching TRBD1. V lost 4 bases, J lost 4 bases, and 9 bases stayed unmatched. This CDR3 region has 15 residues. The germline V gene has CDR1 SEHNR and CDR2 FQNEAQ (reference sequence). The CDR3 is CASSSGGSPFYGYTF. In DNA form, the CDR3 reads TGTGCCAGCAGCTCAGGGGGATCCCCCTTCTATGGCTACACCTTC.

The V and J genes are TRBV7-9 and TRBJ1-2; weak D call: TRBD1 (5 bases). The germline V and J ends were trimmed by 5 bases and 8 bases, with 21 bases remaining between them. Germline V gene data show CDR1 as SEHNR and CDR2 as FQNEAQ (reference sequence). The CDR3 covers 15 residues. The CDR3 spells CASSRGTGLNEGYTF. In DNA, the CDR3 is TGTGCCAGCAGCCGAGGGACGGGTCTCAATGAGGGCTACACCTTC.

J is TRBJ2-2 and V is TRBV25-1; the match to TRBD1 covers 7 bases. V shed 4 bases, J shed 3 bases, and the junction held 2 bases outside the gene matches. The CDR3 totals 14 residues. The germline V gene encodes CDR1 MGHDK and CDR2 SYGVNS. The CDR3 here is CASSVGQYTGELFF. CDR3 nucleotides: TGTGCCAGCAGTGTGGGACAGTACACCGGGGAGCTGTTTTTT.

This rearrangement joins TRBV6-1 to TRBJ1-6; 11 positions match TRBD1. The CDR3 has 14 residues. CDR1 is MNHNS and CDR2 is SASEGT in the germline V gene. Trimming took 2 bases from V and 10 from J; bases not matched to a gene: 1. As DNA, the CDR3 is TGTGCCAGCAGTGAATGGGACAGGGGGTCACCCCTCCACTTT. Translated, it gives CASSEWDRGSPLHF.

J is TRBJ1-1 and V is TRBV5-5; D not resolved. Per germline, CDR1 SGHKS and CDR2 YYEKEE (reference sequence). The CDR3 runs to 15 residues. V was clipped by 3 bases and J by 4 bases, with 16 bases between them. Written as DNA, the CDR3 is TGTGCCAGCAGCTCCGGCGGGAGGTGGGTCACTGAAGCTTTCTTT. Translated: CASSSGGRWVTEAFF.

V usage is TRBV18 and J usage is TRBJ2-5; the match to TRBD1 covers 7 bases. CDR3 length: 14 residues. The V gene end was trimmed by 3 bases and the J gene end by 5 bases; junction bases not matched to a gene: 6. Germline V CDR1 and CDR2: KGHSH, LQKENI. The CDR3 nucleotides are TGTGCCAGCTCACCCTCGGACAGGAGGGAGACCCAGTACTTC. It is translated as CASSPSDRRETQYF.

The gene calls are TRBV19 and TRBJ2-6, with TRBD1 as a possible D gene (6 bases). V was cut by 5 bases and J by 1 base, with 9 bases left in between. The length of the CDR3 is 15 residues. The germline V gene has CDR1 LNHDA and CDR2 SQIVND (reference sequence). The CDR3 nucleotides read TGTGCCAGTAGTGTCAGGGGATCTGGGGCCAACGTCCTGACTTTC. This translates into CASSVRGSGANVLTF. Drawing the rest from reference TRBV19 and TRBJ2-6, the complete variable domain is DGGITQSPKYLFRKEGQNVTLSCEQNLNHDAMYWYRQDPGQGLRLIYYSQIVNDFQKGDIAEGYSVSREKKESFPLTVTSAQKNPTAFYLCASSVRGSGANVLTFGAGSRLTVL.